Shown below are 5 T cell receptor beta chains from a single sample sequenced in a study of cytomegalovirus exposure and HLA in healthy donors. PCR used 60 Vbeta primers and 13 Jbeta primers. This table comes from immunoSEQ multiplex PCR, and its TCRdb copy is limited to in-frame clones, with some not included. The sample consists of 50,000 to 65,000 clones, roughly 84% of them appearing once. The sequenced material came from PBMCs. These TCRs come from a young woman in good health and CMV-seronegative.

The chain uses TRBV5-4 and TRBJ2-5; D remains unclear. This CDR3 has 13 residues. Trimming pared 3 bases from V and 8 bases from J, leaving 14 bases between. The germline V gene encodes CDR1 SGHNT and CDR2 YYREEE (reference sequence). CDR3 DNA: TGTGCCAGCAGCTCCACCTTCGAGAGAACCCAGTACTTC. Amino acid sequence: CASSSTFERTQYF.

As regards this clone: The sample contains more than one DNA sequence encoding this CDR3. This rearrangement joins TRBV28 to TRBJ2-1; 9 bases map to TRBD1. The junction had 4 bases not matched to a gene; V was cut back by 5 bases and J by 2 bases. The CDR3 extends over 15 amino acids. From germline, CDR1 is MDHEN and CDR2 SYDVKM. CDR3 sequence (DNA): TGTGCCAGCAGTCAGAACAGGGGGCCCTACAATGAGCAGTTCTTC. Translated, it gives CASSQNRGPYNEQFF.

The chain couples TRBV28 to TRBJ1-5; D is possibly TRBD1 (5 bases). The CDR3 length is 14 residues. The germline V gene has CDR1 MDHEN and CDR2 SYDVKM. The germline V and J ends were trimmed by 7 bases and 7 bases, with 17 bases remaining between them. As DNA, the CDR3 is TGTGCCAGCATAGTTGGGGCAGGGAGGCAGCCCCAGCATTTT. Protein sequence: CASIVGAGRQPQHF.

The chain links TRBV27 to TRBJ1-1; no clear D. The CDR3 loop spans 13 amino acids. V lost 0 bases, J lost 5 bases, and 7 bases lay in between. Germline V gives CDR1 MNHEY, CDR2 SMNVEV (reference sequence). CDR3 protein: CASSLSSRTEAFF. The CDR3 nucleotides are TGTGCCAGCAGTTTATCTTCGAGAACTGAAGCTTTCTTT.

This sequence joins TRBV19 and TRBJ2-1; TRBD2 aligns across 7 bases. This CDR3 spans 14 amino acids. Trimming took 6 bases from V and 8 from J; bases not matched to a gene: 10. Germline V gene lookup returns CDR1 LNHDA and CDR2 SQIVND (reference sequence). The CDR3 DNA sequence: TGTGCCAGTAGCCCCGGACTAGATTTATATGAGCAGTTCTTC. It is translated as CASSPGLDLYEQFF.